This passage covers 30 T cell receptor beta chains from one sample sequenced in a study of shared clonotypes between healthy human individuals. Clones were read by immunoSEQ multiplex PCR, and TCRdb kept only the in-frame ones, dropping some. The sample has fewer than 600,000 clones; around 77% are singletons. Sequencing was carried out using PBMCs. These receptor sequences come from a woman aged 35 to 49 in good health. Some clones in this sample may be carry-over from other donors' samples.

The genes are TRBV21-1 and TRBJ1-1. TRBV21-1 is noted as a pseudogene. CDR3 size: 13 residues. CDR3 sequence: CASLVSWDTEAFF. In DNA, the CDR3 is TGTGCCAGCCTAGTATCTTGGGACACTGAAGCTTTCTTT.

V usage is TRBV5-6 and J usage is TRBJ1-2; tentative D call: TRBD1 (6 bases). The CDR3 runs to 14 residues. The germline gives CDR1 SGHDT, CDR2 YYEEEE. V shed 0 bases and J shed 2 bases, with 8 bases lying between them. The CDR3 reads CASSLGGQNYGYTF. The CDR3 DNA is TGTGCCAGCAGCTTGGGAGGACAGAACTATGGCTACACCTTC. Filled out from reference TRBV5-6 and TRBJ1-2, the complete variable domain reads DAGVTQSPTHLIKTRGQQVTLRCSPKSGHDTVSWYQQALGQGPQFIFQYYEEEERQRGNFPDRFSGHQFPNYSSELNVNALLLGDSALYLCASSLGGQNYGYTFGSGTRLTVV.

This clone has a single count. The chain carries TRBV4-3 and TRBJ1-5; D remains unclear. Trimming removed 0 bases from V and 9 bases from J, with 12 bases in between. The CDR3 runs to 14 residues. CDR1 and CDR2 (germline): LGHNA, YSLEER. The CDR3 protein is CASSQDSRSGPQHF. The CDR3 DNA is TGCGCCAGCAGCCAAGATTCCCGGTCAGGGCCCCAGCATTTT.

The chain uses TRBV21-1 and TRBJ2-7; the table's D gene call, TRBD2, was not cross checked with the DNA. TRBV21-1 is designated a pseudogene. The CDR3 covers 18 residues. In nucleotides, the CDR3 is TGTGCCAGCAGCAAACCGACCGAAAGGATAGCGGGTCGGTACGAGCAGTACTTC. It translates to CASSKPTERIAGRYEQYF.

The genes are TRBV7-3 and TRBJ2-7, with a tentative D call TRBD2 (5 bases). V was cut by 2 bases and J by 6 bases, with 17 bases left in between. Germline V gene lookup returns CDR1 SGHTA and CDR2 FQGTGA. The CDR3 is made up of 15 amino acids. CDR3 loop: CASSLAASSAGEQYF. CDR3 nucleotides: TGTGCCAGCAGCTTAGCTGCTAGCTCTGCCGGCGAGCAGTACTTC.

This clone occurred a few times. This likely stems from a read error, as it lies one base from a far larger clone. The rearrangement uses TRBV28 and TRBJ2-4; TRBD1 or TRBD2 may be the D gene (5 bases each). V gave up 6 bases and J gave up 6 bases, with 12 bases separating them. The CDR3 totals 13 residues. Germline CDR1 is MDHEN and CDR2 is SYDVKM. The CDR3 DNA is TGTGCCAGCAGACTAGGGGTCCTAAACATTCAGTACTTC. Translation: CASRLGVLNIQYF.

The chain joins TRBV7-9 to TRBJ1-2; D is possibly TRBD1 (6 bases). Germline V gene lookup returns CDR1 SEHNR and CDR2 FQNEAQ (reference sequence). The CDR3 consists of 13 residues. V lost 5 bases and J 7 bases, leaving 14 bases between the germline ends. DNA of the CDR3: TGTGCCAGCAGCACAGGGAGGCAAGGTGGCTACACCTTC. This sequence encodes CASSTGRQGGYTF.

Note on this clone: With only one base between it and a far larger clone, this is likely a read error. This sequence joins TRBV28 and TRBJ1-1; the match to TRBD1 covers 10 bases. The CDR3 runs 14 residues. The trim removed 11 bases at V and 3 bases at J, leaving 9 bases unmatched. CDR1 MDHEN and CDR2 SYDVKM come from the germline V gene. The CDR3 DNA is TGTGCCGGCATCAGACAGGGGGCGGACACTGAAGCTTTCTTT. This encodes CAGIRQGADTEAFF.

The chain carries TRBV6-6 and TRBJ1-5; 9 bases are a match to TRBD1. The CDR3 extends over 16 amino acids. The ends lost 0 bases at V and 6 bases at J; junction bases unmatched: 6. The germline gives CDR1 MNHNY, CDR2 SVGAGI (reference sequence). The CDR3 bases are TGTGCCAGCAGTTACTCTCGGACAGGGGAGGGTCAGCCCCAGCATTTT. This gives the protein CASSYSRTGEGQPQHF.

This rearrangement joins TRBV6-6 to TRBJ2-6; D not resolved. Germline V lookup: CDR1 MNHNY, CDR2 SVGAGI (reference sequence). V lost 7 bases and J lost 1, with 11 bases in between. The CDR3 contains 15 residues. The CDR3 DNA reads as TGTGCCAGCACTTTTGAAGGGTCTGGGGCCAACGTCCTGACTTTC. It yields the protein CASTFEGSGANVLTF.

There are many counts of this clone. Different DNA sequences within this sample yield the same CDR3. CDR3 nucleotide sequence: TGCGCCAGCAGCCTAACAGCCGAGACCCAGTACTTC. It yields the protein CASSLTAETQYF. The rearrangement links TRBV5-1 to TRBJ2-5; D is uncertain. CDR1 and CDR2 (germline): SGHRS, YFSETQ. This CDR3 has 12 residues. V was shortened by 4 bases and J by 5 bases, with 9 bases between the two germline ends.

The genes are TRBV28 and TRBJ1-5; TRBD1 aligns across 7 bases. V gave up 4 bases and J gave up 4 bases; unmatched junction bases: 10. The CDR3 is 16 residues long. CDR1 is MDHEN, CDR2 SYDVKM, per germline. The CDR3 protein is CASSSAEGAYNQPQHF. CDR3 nucleotide sequence: TGTGCCAGCAGTTCGGCGGAGGGGGCCTATAATCAGCCCCAGCATTTT. Together with reference TRBV28 and TRBJ1-5, the CDR3 gives the full variable domain: DVKVTQSSRYLVKRTGEKVFLECVQDMDHENMFWYRQDPGLGLRLIYFSYDVKMKEKGDIPEGYSVSREKKERFSLILESASTNQTSMYLCASSSAEGAYNQPQHFGDGTRLSIL.

This chain links TRBV4-1 with TRBJ2-4; D is ambiguous. The germline V gene encodes CDR1 MGHRA and CDR2 YSYEKL. This CDR3 has 19 residues. The germline V and J ends were trimmed by 1 base and 0 bases, with 19 bases remaining between them. The DNA of the CDR3 is TGCGCCAGCAGCCAAGTTCCTCCCGGCCGCTCATTAGCCAAAAACATTCAGTACTTC. Its protein is CASSQVPPGRSLAKNIQYF.

The CDR3 reads CASSLKKNIQYF. The DNA of the CDR3 is TGCGCCAGCAGCCTGAAGAAAAACATTCAGTACTTC. The chain joins TRBV23-1 to TRBJ2-4, with unresolved D. TRBV23-1 is reported as an ORF; its role is uncertain. This CDR3 is 12 amino acids long. The V end was cut by 6 bases, the J end by 4 bases, with 7 bases between.

This clone is a singleton in its sample. The chain joins TRBV18 to TRBJ2-5; no reliable D call. The CDR3 runs to 13 residues. Trimming stripped 3 bases from V and 2 bases from J, with 7 bases between. From germline, CDR1 is KGHSH and CDR2 LQKENI. The CDR3 reads CASSPRMQETQYF. CDR3 sequence (DNA): TGTGCCAGCTCACCCAGAATGCAAGAGACCCAGTACTTC.

The rearrangement uses TRBV30 and TRBJ2-5; a possible D gene is TRBD1 (6 bases). Germline values: CDR1 GTSNPN, CDR2 SVGIG (reference sequence). This CDR3 has 14 residues. Trimming removed 8 bases at V and 5 bases at J, with 21 bases between. The DNA for the CDR3 is TGTGCCCAGGTGCCCGGGACAAACCCCGAGACCCAGTACTTC. Translation: CAQVPGTNPETQYF.

This sequence joins TRBV7-9 and TRBJ2-3; D remains unclear. Deletions cut 10 bases from V and 5 bases from J, with 10 bases between. From germline, CDR1 is SEHNR and CDR2 FQNEAQ (reference sequence). The CDR3 sequence is 11 residues long. CDR3 sequence reads: CATSARDTQYF. The CDR3 DNA reads as TGTGCCACCTCTGCTCGAGATACGCAGTATTTT.

The chain has TRBV7-2 and TRBJ2-5; 15 nucleotides line up with TRBD2. This CDR3 comprises 17 residues. Trimming removed 4 bases from V and 5 bases from J; junction bases left unmatched: 8. Germline lookup yields CDR1 SGHTA and CDR2 FQGNSA. CDR3 DNA sequence: TGTGCCAGCAGCTCCGAGGGACTAGCGGGAGGCGGGGAGACCCAGTACTTC. Translation: CASSSEGLAGGGETQYF.

In this sample, this clone turned up a few times. The same CDR3 also results from other DNA sequences found in this sample. This chain links TRBV15 with TRBJ1-1; tentative D call: TRBD1 (5 bases). The CDR3 has 13 amino acids. The germline V and J ends were trimmed by 0 bases and 8 bases, with 10 bases remaining between them. Germline assignment: CDR1 LNHNV and CDR2 YYDKDF (reference sequence). The CDR3 nucleotides read TGTGCCACCAGCAGAGATAGGGGCTCCGAAGCTTTCTTT. Amino acids: CATSRDRGSEAFF.

The V and J genes are TRBV6-4 and TRBJ2-2, with 10 bases identical to TRBD2. The CDR3 covers 14 residues. V trimming: 6 bases; J trimming: 5 bases; junction bases outside the gene matches: 3. Germline V gives CDR1 MRHNA, CDR2 SNTAGT. Here the CDR3 reads CASSRGLATGELFF. The CDR3 DNA reads as TGTGCCAGCAGCAGGGGACTAGCGACCGGGGAGCTGTTTTTT.

The chain uses TRBV6-1 and TRBJ2-5; 10 positions agree with TRBD2. The CDR3 sequence is 15 residues long. V was clipped by 7 bases and J by 0 bases; unmatched bases: 5. Germline CDR1 and CDR2: MNHNS and SASEGT. CDR3 amino acids: CASTVLAGNQETQYF. The CDR3 DNA reads TGTGCCAGCACCGTACTAGCGGGGAACCAAGAGACCCAGTACTTC.

The chain links TRBV9 to TRBJ1-3; no firm D call. V was trimmed by 4 bases and J by 0 bases, leaving 11 bases between them. Germline V lookup: CDR1 SGDLS, CDR2 YYNGEE. The CDR3 runs to 15 residues. CDR3 sequence: CASSFTESSGNTIYF. The CDR3 coding sequence is TGTGCCAGCAGCTTTACAGAGTCCTCTGGAAACACCATATATTTT.

About this clone itself: One end of the junction fails to match germline, which may point to a read error. This chain links TRBV5-1 with TRBJ2-7; possibly TRBD1 for D (5 bases). Germline V lookup: CDR1 SGHRS, CDR2 YFSETQ. This CDR3 has 12 residues. CDR3 region: CASSLGGAIPHF. The CDR3 region has the DNA TGCGCCAGCAGCTTGGGTGGGGCAATACCACACTTC.

The chain is built from TRBV7-2 and TRBJ2-5; 7 bases agree with TRBD2. The V gene end was trimmed by 5 bases and the J gene end by 2 bases; junction bases not matched to a gene: 8. The CDR3 runs 15 residues. Germline-derived CDR1 and CDR2 are SGHTA and FQGNSA. The chain's CDR3 is CASSPGGTPQETQYF. The DNA of the CDR3 is TGTGCCAGCAGCCCCGGGGGGACTCCTCAAGAGACCCAGTACTTC.

As DNA, the CDR3 is TGTGCCAGCAGCATATCAGGGACCTATGGCTACACCTTC. It is translated as CASSISGTYGYTF. This sequence joins TRBV6-5 and TRBJ1-2; maybe TRBD1 (5 bases). The germline V and J ends were trimmed by 6 bases and 4 bases, with 12 bases remaining between them. CDR3 size: 13 residues. Germline V CDR1 and CDR2: MNHEY, SVGAGI.

This clone was seen a few times. Other DNA sequences within the sample encode an identical CDR3. The chain links TRBV9 to TRBJ1-3; D may be TRBD1 (5 bases). The V end lost 4 bases, the J end lost 2 bases, and 10 bases lay between the germline ends. The CDR3 covers 14 residues. From germline, CDR1 is SGDLS and CDR2 YYNGEE. This CDR3 reads CASSPQGTGNTIYF. In nucleotides, the CDR3 is TGTGCCAGCAGCCCCCAGGGAACTGGAAACACCATATATTTT.

A remark on this clone: At one end the junction does not follow the germline gene, possibly because of a read error. The chain has TRBV29-1 and TRBJ2-7; TRBD1 or TRBD2 may be the D gene (6 bases each). This CDR3 region has 14 residues. From germline, CDR1 is SQVTM and CDR2 ANQGSEA. CDR3: CSVGAGRESYELHF. CDR3 in DNA: TGCAGCGTGGGGGCTGGGCGGGAATCCTACGAGCTGCACTTC.

The chain combines TRBV7-2 with TRBJ1-5; D unclear. The CDR3 runs to 13 residues. In germline, CDR1 is SGHTA, CDR2 FQGNSA. V gave up 1 base and J gave up 4 bases, with 5 bases separating them. In DNA form, the CDR3 reads TGTGCCAGCAGCTTAGTGGAGAATCAGCCCCAGCATTTT. Translated, it gives CASSLVENQPQHF. Based on the CDR3 plus reference TRBV7-2 and TRBJ1-5, the full variable domain is GAGVSQSPSNKVTEKGKDVELRCDPISGHTALYWYRQSLGQGLEFLIYFQGNSAPDKSGLPSDRFSAERTGGSVSTLTIQRTQQEDSAVYLCASSLVENQPQHFGDGTRLSIL.

This clone has a handful of counts. The V gene is TRBV28, the J gene TRBJ1-4, with a possible D match to TRBD1 (5 bases). Germline V gene data show CDR1 as MDHEN and CDR2 as SYDVKM. The CDR3 runs 13 residues. V lost 11 bases and J 0 bases, leaving 10 bases between the germline ends. As DNA, the CDR3 is TGTGCCTCCTCCAGGGCAACTAATGAAAAACTGTTTTTT. Translation gives CASSRATNEKLFF.

Only one count was recorded for this clone. The rearrangement joins TRBV19 to TRBJ2-3; D unresolved. The length of the CDR3 is 13 residues. Trimming shortened V by 1 base and J by 6 bases, and 8 bases separated the two germline ends. Germline V gene data show CDR1 as LNHDA and CDR2 as SQIVND (reference sequence). The CDR3 DNA is TGTGCCAGTAGTATAGCCCTTTTTGATACGCAGTATTTT. Translated, it gives CASSIALFDTQYF.